The 29 T cell receptor beta chains below come from one sample, sequenced in a study of OX40 agonist ivuxolimab in advanced cancers. Assay used: immunoSEQ multiplex PCR; TCRdb lists only in-frame clones, some missing. The sample includes tens of thousands of clones, roughly 90% of them seen just once. Sequenced material: CD4+ or CD8+ T cells sorted from blood, taken in a trial of the OX40 agonist ivuxolimab. The receptors originated from an adult with an advanced solid tumor such as melanoma, head and neck, liver or kidney cancer.

The J gene is TRBJ1-5, the V gene TRBV15; possibly TRBD1 for D (6 bases). Trimming removed 0 bases from V and 6 bases from J, with 12 bases in between. The CDR3 has 15 residues. From germline, CDR1 is LNHNV and CDR2 YYDKDF (reference sequence). CDR3 DNA sequence: TGTGCCACCAGCAGAGATGATGGGGGCCGTCAGCCCCAGCATTTT. Translated: CATSRDDGGRQPQHF.

The chain links TRBV7-9 to TRBJ1-4; 11 bases are shared with TRBD1. Germline trimming cut 3 bases from V and 7 bases from J; bases unmatched to any gene: 7. Germline V lookup: CDR1 SEHNR, CDR2 FQNEAQ (reference sequence). The CDR3 consists of 16 residues. This chain's CDR3 is CASSFGGQGAVEKLFF. In DNA form, the CDR3 reads TGTGCCAGCAGCTTTGGCGGACAGGGGGCGGTTGAAAAACTGTTTTTT.

The chain recombines TRBV6-6 with TRBJ1-2; D is perhaps TRBD1 (6 bases). The germline gives CDR1 MNHNY, CDR2 SVGAGI (reference sequence). Deletions cut 2 bases from V and 7 bases from J, with 17 bases between. The CDR3 runs 15 residues. DNA for the CDR3: TGTGCCAGCAGTTACGGGAGACAGGCCGACCGTGGCTACACCTTC. As protein: CASSYGRQADRGYTF.

The rearrangement links TRBV7-9 to TRBJ1-6, with TRBD1 as a possible D gene (5 bases). There are 12 residues in the CDR3. CDR1 and CDR2 (germline): SEHNR, FQNEAQ (reference sequence). Trimming stripped 7 bases from V and 13 bases from J, with 14 bases between. CDR3 in amino acids: CASNAREGPLHF. In DNA, the CDR3 is TGTGCCAGCAACGCCCGAGAGGGGCCCCTCCACTTT.

This chain uses TRBV7-9 with TRBJ2-5; TRBD1 matches at 7 bases. Looked up from germline, CDR1 is SEHNR and CDR2 is FQNEAQ (reference sequence). The CDR3 sequence is 15 residues long. The V and J ends lost 5 bases and 2 bases, in that order; junction bases with no gene match: 8. The CDR3 DNA reads as TGTGCCAGCAGCCCGAGCGGCAGGGGGCAAGAGACCCAGTACTTC. Translating it yields CASSPSGRGQETQYF.

The chain joins TRBV2 to TRBJ2-5, with 14 bases matching TRBD2. The germline gives CDR1 SNHLY, CDR2 FYNNEI. Trimming cost V 0 bases and J 9 bases; bases outside gene matches: 9. The CDR3 totals 17 residues. The CDR3 DNA follows: TGTGCCAGCAGTGAAGCGCAGGGACTAGCGGGGGCGAAGTCCCAGTACTTC. Protein: CASSEAQGLAGAKSQYF.

The rearrangement links TRBV9 to TRBJ1-3, with D uncertain. This CDR3 spans 12 amino acids. The germline V gene encodes CDR1 SGDLS and CDR2 YYNGEE. V lost 1 base to trimming and J lost 2 bases, with 1 base between them. The DNA of the CDR3 is TGTGCCAGCAGCGTACCTGGAAACACCATATATTTT. Amino acids: CASSVPGNTIYF. Based on the CDR3 plus reference TRBV9 and TRBJ1-3, the full variable domain is DSGVTQTPKHLITATGQRVTLRCSPRSGDLSVYWYQQSLDQGLQFLIQYYNGEERAKGNILERFSAQQFPDLHSELNLSSLELGDSALYFCASSVPGNTIYFGEGSWLTVV.

V usage is TRBV6-5 and J usage is TRBJ2-5, with D perhaps given as TRBD1 or TRBD2 (5 bases each). Trimming pared 0 bases from V and 10 bases from J, leaving 15 bases between. Germline V gene data show CDR1 as MNHEY and CDR2 as SVGAGI. The CDR3 has 14 amino acids. The CDR3 nucleotides read TGTGCCAGCAGTTACTCACAGGCCGTAGGGAGCCAGTACTTC. Amino acids: CASSYSQAVGSQYF.

The V call is TRBV18, the J call TRBJ2-7; D may be TRBD1 (6 bases). Germline lookup yields CDR1 KGHSH and CDR2 LQKENI. V lost 2 bases to trimming and J lost 2 bases, with 13 bases between them. The CDR3 loop spans 15 amino acids. As DNA, the CDR3 is TGTGCCAGCTCACCAGAGCGACAGGTCGCCTACGAGCAGTACTTC. Translation: CASSPERQVAYEQYF.

The rearrangement joins TRBV28 to TRBJ1-1, with TRBD1 matching over 9 bases. This CDR3 region has 18 residues. J was trimmed by 2 bases and V by 1 base; bases with no gene match: 11. Germline V gene data show CDR1 as MDHEN and CDR2 as SYDVKM. CDR3 bases: TGTGCCAGCAGTTTATTAAACAGGGGGCGAGTTGCTAACACTGAAGCTTTCTTT. This sequence encodes CASSLLNRGRVANTEAFF.

The V gene is TRBV6-5, the J gene TRBJ2-3; the D is unclear. The CDR3 runs to 14 residues. V shed 0 bases and J shed 3 bases, with 7 bases lying between them. Germline assignment: CDR1 MNHEY and CDR2 SVGAGI. The CDR3 spells CASSYSLVTDTQYF. CDR3 nucleotides: TGTGCCAGCAGTTACTCGTTGGTGACAGATACGCAGTATTTT.

This clone appeared once. This rearrangement joins TRBV29-1 to TRBJ2-3; 7 nucleotides match TRBD1. V shed 4 bases and J 1 base; nucleotides not matched to a gene: 5. The CDR3 consists of 14 residues. Germline assignment: CDR1 SQVTM and CDR2 ANQGSEA. The CDR3: CSVAPTGRTDTQYF. The CDR3 nucleotides are TGCAGCGTTGCACCGACAGGGCGCACAGATACGCAGTATTTT.

The gene calls are TRBV29-1 and TRBJ2-5, with 14 bases fitting TRBD2. Per germline, CDR1 SQVTM and CDR2 ANQGSEA. The CDR3 contains 15 residues. Germline trimming cut 3 bases from V and 5 bases from J; bases unmatched to any gene: 5. CDR3 protein: CSVEGTSGSTETQYF. Written as DNA, the CDR3 is TGCAGCGTTGAGGGGACTAGCGGGAGCACGGAGACCCAGTACTTC.

This chain connects TRBV13 to TRBJ1-1; 7 bases fit TRBD1. The ends lost 4 bases at V and 1 base at J; junction bases unmatched: 6. Germline CDR1 PRHDT, CDR2 FYEKMQ (reference sequence). The CDR3 is 15 residues long. Here the CDR3 reads CASSSSQGKNTEAFF. In DNA form, the CDR3 reads TGTGCCAGCAGCTCTTCACAGGGGAAGAACACTGAAGCTTTCTTT.

The rearrangement joins TRBV28 to TRBJ1-5; 8 bases map to TRBD1. V shed 7 bases and J 8 bases; nucleotides not matched to a gene: 16. CDR1 is MDHEN and CDR2 is SYDVKM in the germline V gene. The CDR3 is 16 amino acids. This chain's CDR3 is CASMTLWTGRWEPQHF. The DNA for the CDR3 is TGTGCCAGCATGACCCTTTGGACAGGGAGGTGGGAGCCCCAGCATTTT.

The sample holds one count of this clone. The gene calls are TRBV5-6 and TRBJ1-2; D may be TRBD1 (6 bases). Germline assignment: CDR1 SGHDT and CDR2 YYEEEE. This CDR3 region has 15 residues. The V and J ends lost 0 bases and 5 bases respectively, with 14 bases between them. The CDR3, as DNA: TGTGCCAGCAGCTTGGGGGGGCCGAACTCTTATGGCTACACCTTC. It specifies CASSLGGPNSYGYTF. The variable domain in full, with the rest retrieved from reference TRBV5-6 and TRBJ1-2, is DAGVTQSPTHLIKTRGQQVTLRCSPKSGHDTVSWYQQALGQGPQFIFQYYEEEERQRGNFPDRFSGHQFPNYSSELNVNALLLGDSALYLCASSLGGPNSYGYTFGSGTRLTVV.

This chain links TRBV5-4 with TRBJ2-6; a possible D gene is TRBD2 (6 bases). Trimming stripped 4 bases from V and 0 bases from J, with 8 bases between. The germline V gene encodes CDR1 SGHNT and CDR2 YYREEE (reference sequence). This CDR3 region has 15 residues. The CDR3 coding sequence is TGTGCCAGCAGCCCCGGGGGCTCTGGGGCCAACGTCCTGACTTTC. This codes for CASSPGGSGANVLTF.

In the case of this clone: The same CDR3 can be traced to other DNA sequences in this sample. V and J are TRBV18 and TRBJ1-1; D call uncertain. Looked up from germline, CDR1 is KGHSH and CDR2 is LQKENI. CDR3 size: 14 residues. The V and J ends lost 2 bases and 1 base respectively, with 8 bases between them. CDR3 DNA: TGTGCCAGCTCACCATCGCAAGCGAACACTGAAGCTTTCTTT. Encoded protein: CASSPSQANTEAFF.

Written as DNA, the CDR3 is TGTGCCAGCAGCTTAGGCGGGGGGGCGTTTACAGATACGCAGTATTTT. Translating it yields CASSLGGGAFTDTQYF. This chain links TRBV5-4 with TRBJ2-3, with TRBD2 matching 9 bases. The germline CDR1 and CDR2 sequences are SGHNT and YYREEE (reference sequence). V lost 2 bases and J lost 3; bases outside the gene matches: 7. There are 16 residues in the CDR3.

The chain couples TRBV5-5 to TRBJ2-5; no definite D call. This CDR3 is built from 12 residues. V shed 4 bases and J shed 5 bases, with 9 bases lying between them. Per germline, CDR1 SGHKS and CDR2 YYEKEE (reference sequence). CDR3 bases: TGTGCCAGCAGCCCGGAGCTTGAGACCCAGTACTTC. It specifies CASSPELETQYF.

V gene TRBV5-1 combines with J gene TRBJ2-5; 10 nucleotides match TRBD2. This CDR3 region has 15 residues. The V gene end was trimmed by 4 bases and the J gene end by 1 base; junction bases not matched to a gene: 4. The germline gives CDR1 SGHRS, CDR2 YFSETQ. CDR3 residues: CASSSPSGSQETQYF. The CDR3 DNA is TGCGCCAGCAGCAGCCCTAGCGGGAGCCAAGAGACCCAGTACTTC. Combining the CDR3 with reference TRBV5-1 and TRBJ2-5 gives the whole variable domain KAGVTQTPRYLIKTRGQQVTLSCSPISGHRSVSWYQQTPGQGLQFLFEYFSETQRNKGNFPGRFSGRQFSNSRSEMNVSTLELGDSALYLCASSSPSGSQETQYFGPGTRLLVL.

The genes are TRBV18 and TRBJ1-2; D might be TRBD1 (5 bases). The V end was cut by 2 bases, the J end by 2 bases, with 15 bases between. Germline V CDR1 and CDR2: KGHSH, LQKENI. This CDR3 is built from 16 residues. The CDR3, as DNA: TGTGCCAGCTCACCAATGGGGGGGAGTCCGAACTATGGCTACACCTTC. Amino acids: CASSPMGGSPNYGYTF.

This chain's CDR3 is CASSSGQGDYEQYF. Written as DNA, the CDR3 is TGTGCCAGCAGTTCGGGACAGGGGGACTACGAGCAGTACTTC. This rearrangement joins TRBV28 to TRBJ2-7; 11 bases agree with TRBD1. V shed 4 bases and J 3 bases; nucleotides not matched to a gene: 2. Germline CDR1 MDHEN, CDR2 SYDVKM. The CDR3 sequence is 14 residues long.

The chain is built from TRBV7-9 and TRBJ1-6; D call uncertain. CDR1 and CDR2 from the germline V gene are SEHNR and FQNEAQ (reference sequence). V lost 5 bases and J 5 bases, leaving 10 bases between the germline ends. The CDR3 is 14 residues long. CDR3 DNA: TGTGCCAGCAGCCTGGGCGGAAATAATTCACCCCTCCACTTT. Protein sequence: CASSLGGNNSPLHF.

The chain's CDR3 is CASSLGWTEAFF. The CDR3 coding sequence is TGTGCCAGCAGCTTAGGATGGACTGAAGCTTTCTTT. This sequence joins TRBV7-2 and TRBJ1-1, with no clear D. V shed 1 base and J shed 5 bases, with 5 bases lying between them. Germline V gives CDR1 SGHTA, CDR2 FQGNSA. The CDR3 length is 12 residues. Variable domain in full (rest from reference TRBV7-2 and TRBJ1-1): GAGVSQSPSNKVTEKGKDVELRCDPISGHTALYWYRQSLGQGLEFLIYFQGNSAPDKSGLPSDRFSAERTGGSVSTLTIQRTQQEDSAVYLCASSLGWTEAFFGQGTRLTVV.

The chain joins TRBV28 to TRBJ1-5, with D possibly matching TRBD1 (6 bases). The V gene lost 6 bases and the J gene lost 5 bases, with 14 bases spanning the gap. Germline-derived CDR1 and CDR2 are MDHEN and SYDVKM. The CDR3 sequence is 14 residues long. Here the CDR3 DNA reads TGTGCCAGCAGCCGAACGGGGGGGCATCAGCCCCAGCATTTT. Encoded protein: CASSRTGGHQPQHF.

V is TRBV5-8 and J is TRBJ1-2; 7 bases match TRBD1. The CDR3 extends over 15 amino acids. The V gene end was trimmed by 0 bases and the J gene end by 4 bases; junction bases not matched to a gene: 6. CDR1 SGHTS and CDR2 YDEGEE come from the germline V gene. CDR3 amino acids: CASSLGTGISYGYTF. CDR3 in DNA: TGTGCCAGCAGCTTGGGGACAGGAATAAGCTATGGCTACACCTTC.

The CDR3 here is CAIMGSLNTEAFF. The CDR3 coding sequence is TGTGCCATCATGGGCAGTCTGAACACTGAAGCTTTCTTT. The chain combines TRBV10-3 with TRBJ1-1, with D unresolved. V was shortened by 7 bases and J by 0 bases, with 9 bases between the two germline ends. There are 13 residues in the CDR3. Germline values: CDR1 ENHRY, CDR2 SYGVKD.

In its sample, this clone was seen once. The chain combines TRBV30 with TRBJ2-1; TRBD2 agrees at 8 bases. Germline V gene lookup returns CDR1 GTSNPN and CDR2 SVGIG (reference sequence). The CDR3 length is 14 residues. J was trimmed by 7 bases and V by 4 bases; bases with no gene match: 9. CDR3 nucleotides: TGTGCCTGGAATTTGGCGGGGGGTCCTAATGAGCAGTTCTTC. It encodes CAWNLAGGPNEQFF.